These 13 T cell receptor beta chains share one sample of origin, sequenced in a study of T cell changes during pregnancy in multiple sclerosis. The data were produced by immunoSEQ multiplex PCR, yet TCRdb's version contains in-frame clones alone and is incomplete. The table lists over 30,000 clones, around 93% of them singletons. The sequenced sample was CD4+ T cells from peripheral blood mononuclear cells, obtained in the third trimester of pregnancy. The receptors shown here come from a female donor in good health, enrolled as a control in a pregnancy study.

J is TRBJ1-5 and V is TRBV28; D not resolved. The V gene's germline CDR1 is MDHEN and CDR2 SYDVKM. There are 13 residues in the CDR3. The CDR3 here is CAAGSDSNQPQHF. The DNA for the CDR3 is TGTGCTGCAGGCTCAGATAGCAATCAGCCCCAGCATTTT.

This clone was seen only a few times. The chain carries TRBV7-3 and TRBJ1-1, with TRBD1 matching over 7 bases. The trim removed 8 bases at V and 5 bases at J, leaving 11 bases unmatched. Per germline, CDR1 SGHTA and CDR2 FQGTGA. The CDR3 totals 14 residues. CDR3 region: CASSLTGSFTEAFF. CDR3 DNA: TGTGCCAGCTCGTTGACAGGGTCGTTTACTGAAGCTTTCTTT.

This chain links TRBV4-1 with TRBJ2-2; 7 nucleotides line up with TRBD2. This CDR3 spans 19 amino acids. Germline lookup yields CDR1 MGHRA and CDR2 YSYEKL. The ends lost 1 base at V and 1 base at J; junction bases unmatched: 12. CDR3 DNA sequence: TGCGCCAGCAGCCAAGCCCCTCTCGGGCGGGGGATGAACACCGGGGAGCTGTTTTTT. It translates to CASSQAPLGRGMNTGELFF.

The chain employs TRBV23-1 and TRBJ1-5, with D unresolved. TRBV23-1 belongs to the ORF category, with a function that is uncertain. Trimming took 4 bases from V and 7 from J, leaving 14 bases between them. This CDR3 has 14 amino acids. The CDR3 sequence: CASSPKFLEQPQHF. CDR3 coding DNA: TGCGCCAGCAGTCCTAAATTCCTAGAACAGCCCCAGCATTTT.

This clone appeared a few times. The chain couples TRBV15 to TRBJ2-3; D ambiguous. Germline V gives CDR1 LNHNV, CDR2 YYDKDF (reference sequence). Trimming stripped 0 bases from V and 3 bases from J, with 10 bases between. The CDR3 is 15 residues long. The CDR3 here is CATSRDRVKTDTQYF. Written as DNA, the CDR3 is TGTGCCACCAGCAGAGATCGGGTTAAAACAGATACGCAGTATTTT.

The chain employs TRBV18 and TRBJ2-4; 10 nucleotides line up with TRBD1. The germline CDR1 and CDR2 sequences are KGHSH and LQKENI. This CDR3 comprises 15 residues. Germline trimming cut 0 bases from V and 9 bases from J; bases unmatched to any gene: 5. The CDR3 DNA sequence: TGTGCCAGCTCACCACCGACCGGACAGGGGGGCATTCAGTACTTC. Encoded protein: CASSPPTGQGGIQYF. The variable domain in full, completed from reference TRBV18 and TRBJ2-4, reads NAGVMQNPRHLVRRRGQEARLRCSPMKGHSHVYWYRQLPEEGLKFMVYLQKENIIDESGMPKERFSAEFPKEGPSILRIQQVVRGDSAAYFCASSPPTGQGGIQYFGAGTRLSVL.

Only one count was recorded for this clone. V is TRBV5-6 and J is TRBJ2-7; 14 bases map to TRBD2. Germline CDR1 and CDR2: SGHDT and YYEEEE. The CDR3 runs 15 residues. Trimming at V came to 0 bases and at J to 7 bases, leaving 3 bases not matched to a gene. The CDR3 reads CASSLAGLAGEEQYF. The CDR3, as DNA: TGTGCCAGCAGCTTGGCGGGACTAGCGGGAGAGGAGCAGTACTTC.

CDR3: CASSLVAISTDTQYF. The CDR3 DNA reads TGTGCCAGCAGCTTAGTAGCAATTAGCACAGATACGCAGTATTTT. V usage is TRBV7-2 and J usage is TRBJ2-3; no firm D call. V was pared by 1 base and J by 0 bases, with 8 bases between. The germline V gene encodes CDR1 SGHTA and CDR2 FQGNSA. The CDR3 length is 15 residues.

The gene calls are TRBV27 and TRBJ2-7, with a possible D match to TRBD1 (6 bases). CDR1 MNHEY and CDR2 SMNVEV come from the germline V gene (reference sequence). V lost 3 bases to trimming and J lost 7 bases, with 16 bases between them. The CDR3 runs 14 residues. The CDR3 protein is CASSLGHRLGEQYF. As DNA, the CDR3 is TGTGCCAGCAGTTTGGGACACCGGCTAGGGGAGCAGTACTTC.

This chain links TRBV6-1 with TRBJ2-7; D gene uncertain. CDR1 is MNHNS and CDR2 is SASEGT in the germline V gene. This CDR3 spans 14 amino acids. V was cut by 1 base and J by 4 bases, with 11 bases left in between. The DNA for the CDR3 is TGTGCCAGCAGTGAAGTCCAACATCTTTACGAGCAGTACTTC. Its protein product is CASSEVQHLYEQYF.

CDR3 DNA: TGTGCCAGCAGCTCGGGACAGACATTACGAGCAGCGTACTTC. Translation: CASSSGQTLRAAYF. The chain couples TRBV7-2 to TRBJ2-7; 7 bases match TRBD1. V was pared by 4 bases and J by 12 bases, with 15 bases of the junction left unmatched. Germline CDR1 is SGHTA and CDR2 is FQGNSA. CDR3 size: 14 residues.

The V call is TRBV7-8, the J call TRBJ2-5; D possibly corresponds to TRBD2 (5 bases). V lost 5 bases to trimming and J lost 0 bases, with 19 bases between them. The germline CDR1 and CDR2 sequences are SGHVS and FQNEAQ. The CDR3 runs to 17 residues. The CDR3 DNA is TGTGCCAGCAGCACCGGCGGGTGGATTCCTTACCAAGAGACCCAGTACTTC. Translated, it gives CASSTGGWIPYQETQYF.

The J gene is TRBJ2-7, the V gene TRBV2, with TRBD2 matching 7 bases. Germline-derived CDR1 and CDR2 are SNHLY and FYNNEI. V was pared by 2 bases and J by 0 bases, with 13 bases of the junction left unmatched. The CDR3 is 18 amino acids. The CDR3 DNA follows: TGTGCCAGCAGTGAAAATGTGCAGCGGGGCCTGAGCTCCTACGAGCAGTACTTC. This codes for CASSENVQRGLSSYEQYF.